Listed below are T cell receptor beta chains from one sample, sequenced in a study of CD8+ T cells in alopecia areata. The repertoire was sequenced with immunoSEQ multiplex PCR; TCRdb's copy has only in-frame clones and lacks some. The sample has roughly 100,000 clones; around 50% are singletons. The sequenced sample was CD4+ T cells sorted from blood. Receptors were obtained from a human donor in good health. CDR3s include the opening cysteine and the closing phenylalanine or tryptophan. Fields, in order: D gene, V gene, clone size, J gene, CDR3 protein, CDR3 DNA. A D gene is named only where the DNA matches it firmly. Rows give clone size only sometimes, using once, few, many, or a class for an expanded clone.

NA	TRBV5-1	few	TRBJ2-1	CASSLDFSGEQFF	TGCGCCAGCAGCTTGGACTTTTCGGGGGAGCAGTTCTTC
TRBD2	TRBV29-1	few	TRBJ2-1	CSVATSGDNEQFF	TGCAGCGTGGCCACTAGCGGTGACAATGAGCAGTTCTTC
NA	TRBV2	few	TRBJ2-7	CASSDSGYEQYF	TGTGCCAGCAGTGACAGTGGCTACGAGCAGTACTTC
NA	TRBV27	NA	TRBJ1-1	CASSLSRPDEAFF	TGTGCCAGCAGTTTATCGCGGCCAGATGAAGCTTTCTTT
NA	TRBV19	NA	TRBJ1-5	CASSWEFGNQPQHF	TGTGCCAGTAGTTGGGAATTTGGGAATCAGCCCCAGCATTTT
TRBD1	TRBV29-1	NA	TRBJ2-7	CSVETAGTGQGEQYF	TGCAGCGTTGAAACTGCCGGGACAGGGCAGGGCGAGCAGTACTTC
TRBD2	TRBV7-8	NA	TRBJ2-5	CASSLGNSGYQETQYF	TGTGCCAGCAGCTTAGGCAATAGCGGGTACCAAGAGACCCAGTACTTC
NA	TRBV6-5	NA	TRBJ2-7	CASSQANEQYF	TGTGCCAGCAGTCAGGCAAACGAGCAGTACTTC
NA	TRBV7-2	NA	TRBJ2-7	CASSPAYEQYF	TGTGCCAGCAGCCCAGCCTACGAGCAGTACTTC
TRBD2	TRBV4-1	NA	TRBJ2-1	CASSQGPGTRSSYNEQFF	TGCGCCAGCAGCCAAGGCCCCGGGACTAGGAGCTCCTACAATGAGCAGTTCTTC
NA	TRBV5-1	NA	TRBJ1-1	CASSSDSGNTEAFF	TGCGCCAGCAGCTCAGACAGCGGGAACACTGAAGCTTTCTTT
NA	TRBV6-5	few	TRBJ2-2	CASRGLPANTGELFF	TGTGCCAGCCGGGGGCTGCCCGCGAACACCGGGGAGCTGTTTTTT
NA	TRBV29-1	NA	TRBJ1-2	CSVGASYGYTF	TGCAGCGTTGGCGCATCCTATGGCTACACCTTC
NA	TRBV27	NA	TRBJ2-7	CASSFEAGRYYEQYF	TGTGCCAGCAGTTTTGAGGCCGGGCGCTACTACGAGCAGTACTTC
NA	TRBV30	NA	TRBJ2-1	CAWSQYNEQFF	TGTGCCTGGAGTCAGTACAATGAGCAGTTCTTC
TRBD1	TRBV5-1	NA	TRBJ1-1	CASSGPPRGLMNTEAFF	TGCGCCAGCAGCGGACCCCCCAGGGGGCTCATGAACACTGAAGCTTTCTTT
NA	TRBV27	once	TRBJ2-3	CASSKQVSTDTQYF	TGTGCCAGCAGTAAACAGGTTAGCACAGATACGCAGTATTTT
NA	TRBV10-2	NA	TRBJ2-7	CASSESKGLGEQYF	TGCGCCAGCAGTGAGTCTAAGGGGTTGGGGGAGCAGTACTTC
NA	TRBV27	NA	TRBJ1-4	CASSFSGPRRGGEKLFF	TGTGCCAGCAGTTTCTCGGGGCCCCGGAGAGGAGGTGAAAAACTGTTTTTT
NA	TRBV7-2	few	TRBJ2-3	CASREGGDTQYF	TGTGCCAGCAGAGAGGGAGGAGATACGCAGTATTTT
NA	TRBV4-2	few	TRBJ1-5	CASSQTRTGLGPQHF	TGTGCCAGCAGCCAAACGAGAACAGGGCTAGGGCCCCAGCATTTT
NA	TRBV5-1	NA	TRBJ1-1	CASSFAGRNTEAFF	TGCGCCAGCAGCTTCGCGGGGAGGAACACTGAAGCTTTCTTT
TRBD2	TRBV25-1	NA	TRBJ2-3	CASSPPGPGRVKDTQYF	TGTGCCAGCAGTCCCCCGGGACCTGGGAGGGTCAAAGATACGCAGTATTTT
TRBD2	TRBV30	few	TRBJ2-5	CAWRGLAVQETQYF	TGTGCCTGGAGGGGACTAGCGGTACAAGAGACCCAGTACTTC
TRBD1	TRBV5-1	few	TRBJ1-1	CASSRGQGGGTEAFF	TGCGCCAGCAGCCGAGGACAGGGAGGAGGAACTGAAGCTTTCTTT
NA	TRBV30	many	TRBJ2-2	CAWSYRGGTGELFF	TGTGCCTGGAGTTATAGGGGGGGCACCGGGGAGCTGTTTTTT
NA	TRBV5-1	NA	TRBJ1-4	CASSLGGRREEKLFF	TGCGCCAGCAGCTTGGGCGGCAGGAGGGAGGAAAAACTGTTTTTT
TRBD1	TRBV5-6	few	TRBJ1-2	CASSLGQGSYGYTF	TGTGCCAGCAGCCTAGGACAGGGAAGCTATGGCTACACCTTC
TRBD2	TRBV29-1	NA	TRBJ2-2	CSVLAGAVGTGELFF	TGCAGCGTTTTAGCGGGGGCCGTGGGAACCGGGGAGCTGTTTTTT
NA	TRBV5-1	NA	TRBJ2-7	CASSTGTRGDEQYF	TGCGCCAGCAGCACCGGGACACGAGGGGACGAGCAGTACTTC
NA	TRBV29-1	NA	TRBJ2-3	CSVERGQSTDTQYF	TGCAGCGTTGAGCGCGGTCAGAGCACAGATACGCAGTATTTT
NA	TRBV23-1	NA	TRBJ1-5	CASSQTGGRQENSNQPQHF	TGCGCCAGCAGTCAAACCGGAGGGAGACAGGAGAATAGCAATCAGCCCCAGCATTTT
NA	TRBV6-6	NA	TRBJ1-5	CASSPGRRDGNQPQHF	TGTGCCAGCAGCCCGGGGAGAAGGGATGGCAATCAGCCCCAGCATTTT
NA	TRBV9	NA	TRBJ2-1	CASSVANEQFF	TGTGCCAGCAGCGTAGCAAATGAGCAGTTCTTC
NA	TRBV30	NA	TRBJ2-2	CAWSVTGELFF	TGTGCCTGGAGTGTAACAGGGGAGCTGTTTTTT
TRBD1	TRBV10-3	NA	TRBJ2-5	CAITQTGGVGETQYF	TGTGCCATCACGCAGACAGGGGGCGTGGGAGAGACCCAGTACTTC
NA	TRBV2	NA	TRBJ1-2	CASSDILSTNYGYTF	TGTGCCAGCAGTGATATCCTTTCCACTAACTATGGCTACACCTTC
NA	TRBV2	NA	TRBJ1-1	CASKAGFANTEAFF	TGTGCCAGCAAGGCAGGGTTCGCGAACACTGAAGCTTTCTTT
NA	TRBV30	few	TRBJ2-5	CAWSPGGARETQYF	TGTGCCTGGAGCCCAGGGGGGGCCCGGGAGACCCAGTACTTC
NA	TRBV2	NA	TRBJ1-5	CASSEAMRPQPQHF	TGTGCCAGCAGTGAAGCGATGAGGCCTCAGCCCCAGCATTTT
TRBD1	TRBV29-1	NA	TRBJ2-2	CSARGQSNTGELFF	TGCAGCGCCAGGGGACAGTCGAACACCGGGGAGCTGTTTTTT
NA	TRBV30	NA	TRBJ1-4	CAWSQPGGHTEKLFF	TGTGCCTGGAGTCAGCCGGGGGGACACACTGAAAAACTGTTTTTT
TRBD1	TRBV29-1	NA	TRBJ2-2	CSVGTANTGELFF	TGCAGCGTCGGGACAGCGAACACCGGGGAGCTGTTTTTT
TRBD1	TRBV5-4	once	TRBJ2-1	CASSLDGTVGHDEQFF	TGTGCCAGCAGCTTGGACGGGACAGTAGGGCACGATGAGCAGTTCTTC
NA	TRBV29-1	few	TRBJ2-7	CSVEGDRSYEQYF	TGCAGCGTTGAAGGGGATCGGTCCTACGAGCAGTACTTC
TRBD1	TRBV27	NA	TRBJ1-2	CASRSGGSIYGYTF	TGTGCCAGCAGGTCAGGGGGCTCCATCTATGGCTACACCTTC
TRBD2	TRBV6-5	once	TRBJ2-5	CASRDPSGGAQTQYF	TGTGCCAGCAGGGACCCTAGCGGGGGGGCCCAGACCCAGTACTTC
TRBD2	TRBV18	NA	TRBJ2-3	CASSPLAAGADTQYF	TGTGCCAGCTCACCCCTAGCAGCGGGGGCAGATACGCAGTATTTT
NA	TRBV30	NA	TRBJ1-5	CAWNPRQPYSNQPQHF	TGTGCCTGGAACCCCCGACAGCCATATAGCAATCAGCCCCAGCATTTT
NA	TRBV27	NA	TRBJ2-2	CASRGPPPGELFF	TGTGCCAGCAGGGGACCCCCCCCCGGGGAGCTGTTTTTT
NA	TRBV7-9	NA	TRBJ2-3	CASSFEQLPSTDTQYF	TGTGCCAGCAGCTTTGAACAGCTTCCAAGCACAGATACGCAGTATTTT
NA	TRBV2	few	TRBJ2-1	CASSKDFLNEQFF	TGTGCCAGCAGCAAAGACTTCCTCAATGAGCAGTTCTTC
NA	TRBV11-2	few	TRBJ2-3	CASSTNQGDTQYF	TGTGCCAGCAGCACGAACCAAGGAGATACGCAGTATTTT
NA	TRBV2	NA	TRBJ1-4	CASRGLGELFF	TGTGCCAGCAGAGGCCTTGGGGAACTGTTTTTT
NA	TRBV14	few	TRBJ1-5	CASSYSAGSPQHF	TGTGCCAGCAGCTACTCCGCGGGATCGCCCCAGCATTTT
TRBD1	TRBV10-3	few	TRBJ1-3	CASSYSTTGAGNTIYF	TGTGCCAGCAGTTACTCCACTACAGGGGCTGGAAACACCATATATTTT
TRBD1	TRBV4-2	few	TRBJ1-1	CASSQTTGSPRGAFF	TGTGCCAGCAGCCAAACGACAGGGTCCCCGAGGGGAGCTTTCTTT
NA	TRBV2	NA	TRBJ1-6	CASSLPGRGSPLHF	TGTGCCAGCAGTCTCCCCGGGCGAGGCTCACCCCTCCACTTT
TRBD1	TRBV11-2	NA	TRBJ1-5	CASSFSGQGQQPQHF	TGTGCCAGCAGCTTCTCGGGACAGGGGCAACAGCCCCAGCATTTT
NA	TRBV15	NA	TRBJ1-2	CATSRDRGQRGYGYTF	TGTGCCACCAGCAGAGATCGGGGGCAACGGGGCTATGGCTACACCTTC